This T cell receptor beta chain appears in the sequencing data of a study of blood T cell repertoires in COVID-19. Study information: The analysed material was cDNA or gDNA that came from T cells, B-cell-depleted T cells, or PBMCs.

The CDR3 loop spans 15 amino acids. Germline V CDR1 and CDR2: MNHEY, SVGEGT. J gave up 3 bases and V 6 bases, and 8 bases lay outside the gene matches. Original methodology: Estimation of nucleated cell counts relied on the amplification of reference gene primers. The protocol was immunoSEQ multiplex PCR, while the TCRdb copy is restricted to in-frame clones and leaves out a portion. V and J calls and clone size are copied from that table; D and trimming were computed from the DNA. Here the sample spans over 75,000 clones, roughly 83% being singletons. The specimen sequenced was peripheral blood. This receptor was identified in a human donor in a cohort sampled during active COVID-19. The gene calls are TRBV6-2 or TRBV6-3 and TRBJ2-7, with 10 bases that match TRBD1. The DNA for the CDR3 is TGTGCCAGCAGCTTACCCCGGGACAGGGGCTACGAGCAGTACTTC. Its translation: CASSLPRDRGYEQYF.